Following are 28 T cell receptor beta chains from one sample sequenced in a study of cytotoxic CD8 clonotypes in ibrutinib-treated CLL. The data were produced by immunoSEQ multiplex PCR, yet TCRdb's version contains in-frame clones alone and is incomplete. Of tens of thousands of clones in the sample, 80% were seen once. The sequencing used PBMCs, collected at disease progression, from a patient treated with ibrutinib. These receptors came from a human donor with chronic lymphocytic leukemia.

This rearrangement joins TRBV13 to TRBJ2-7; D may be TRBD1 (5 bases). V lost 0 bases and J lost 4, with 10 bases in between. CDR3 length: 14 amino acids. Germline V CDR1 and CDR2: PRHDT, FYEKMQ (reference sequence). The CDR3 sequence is CASSLGGRFYEQYF. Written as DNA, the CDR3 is TGTGCCAGCAGCTTAGGGGGGCGGTTTTACGAGCAGTACTTC.

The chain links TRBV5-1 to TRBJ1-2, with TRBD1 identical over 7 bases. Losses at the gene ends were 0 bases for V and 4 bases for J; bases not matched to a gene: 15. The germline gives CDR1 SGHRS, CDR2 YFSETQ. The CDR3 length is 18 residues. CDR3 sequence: CASSLVAVGTELTYGYTF. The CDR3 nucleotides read TGCGCCAGCAGCTTGGTCGCGGTTGGGACAGAACTAACCTATGGCTACACCTTC.

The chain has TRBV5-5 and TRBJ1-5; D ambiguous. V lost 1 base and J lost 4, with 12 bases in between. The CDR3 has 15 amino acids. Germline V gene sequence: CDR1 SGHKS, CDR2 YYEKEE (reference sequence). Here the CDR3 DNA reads TGTGCCAGCAGCTTGCTTACAGATTTAAATCAGCCCCAGCATTTT. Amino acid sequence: CASSLLTDLNQPQHF.

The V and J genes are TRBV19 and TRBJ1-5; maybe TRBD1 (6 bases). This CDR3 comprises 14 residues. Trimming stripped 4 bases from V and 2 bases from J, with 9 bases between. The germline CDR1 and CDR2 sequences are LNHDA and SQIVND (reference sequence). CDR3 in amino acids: CASSTHRGNQPQHF. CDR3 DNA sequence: TGTGCCAGTAGTACGCACAGGGGCAATCAGCCCCAGCATTTT.

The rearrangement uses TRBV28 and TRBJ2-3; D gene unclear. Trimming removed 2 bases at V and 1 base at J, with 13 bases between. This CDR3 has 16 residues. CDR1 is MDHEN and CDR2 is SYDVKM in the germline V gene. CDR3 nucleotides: TGTGCCAGCAGTTTAAGTTTCTGGCAGGGCACAGATACGCAGTATTTT. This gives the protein CASSLSFWQGTDTQYF.

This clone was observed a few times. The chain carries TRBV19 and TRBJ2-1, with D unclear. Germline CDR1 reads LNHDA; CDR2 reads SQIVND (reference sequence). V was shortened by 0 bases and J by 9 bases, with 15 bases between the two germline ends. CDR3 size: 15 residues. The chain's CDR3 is CASSIDQYVPPEQFF. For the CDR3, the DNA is TGTGCCAGTAGTATAGATCAGTATGTCCCTCCTGAGCAGTTCTTC.

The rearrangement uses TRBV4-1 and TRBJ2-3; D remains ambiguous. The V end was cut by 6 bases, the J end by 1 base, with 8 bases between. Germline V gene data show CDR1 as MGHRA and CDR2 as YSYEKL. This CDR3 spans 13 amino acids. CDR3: CASSHTGTDTQYF. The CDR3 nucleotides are TGCGCCAGCAGTCACACTGGCACAGATACGCAGTATTTT.

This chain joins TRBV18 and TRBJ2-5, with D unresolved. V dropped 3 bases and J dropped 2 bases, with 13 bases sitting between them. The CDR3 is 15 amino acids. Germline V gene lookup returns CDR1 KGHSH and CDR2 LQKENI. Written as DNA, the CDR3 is TGTGCCAGCTCACCCCCCGGACGCTGGCAAGAGACCCAGTACTTC. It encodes CASSPPGRWQETQYF.

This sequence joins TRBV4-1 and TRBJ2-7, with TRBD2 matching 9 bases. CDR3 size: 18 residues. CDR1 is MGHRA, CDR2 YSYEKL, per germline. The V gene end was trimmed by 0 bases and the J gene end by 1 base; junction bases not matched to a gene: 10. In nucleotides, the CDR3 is TGCGCCAGCAGCCAAGATCTTCTAGCGGGAAGTTTTTCCTACGAGCAGTACTTC. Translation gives CASSQDLLAGSFSYEQYF.

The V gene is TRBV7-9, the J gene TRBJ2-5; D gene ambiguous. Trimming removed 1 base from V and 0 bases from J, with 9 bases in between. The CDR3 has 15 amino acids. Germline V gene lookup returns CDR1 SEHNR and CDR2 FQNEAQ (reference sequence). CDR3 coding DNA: TGTGCCAGCAGCTTAGAGCTGAAGTACCAAGAGACCCAGTACTTC. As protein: CASSLELKYQETQYF.

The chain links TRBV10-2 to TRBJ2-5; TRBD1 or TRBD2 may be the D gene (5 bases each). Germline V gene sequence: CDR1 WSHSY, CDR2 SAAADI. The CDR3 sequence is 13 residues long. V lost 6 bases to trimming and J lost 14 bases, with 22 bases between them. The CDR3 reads CASRGNRGGANYF. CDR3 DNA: TGCGCCAGCAGAGGGAACCGGGGCGGCGCGAATTACTTC.

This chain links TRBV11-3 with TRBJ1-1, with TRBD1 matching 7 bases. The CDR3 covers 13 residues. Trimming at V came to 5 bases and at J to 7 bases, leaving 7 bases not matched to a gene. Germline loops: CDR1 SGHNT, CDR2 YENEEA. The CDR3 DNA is TGTGCCAGCAGCCGCAAGGGGGCGAGTGAAGCTTTCTTT. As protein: CASSRKGASEAFF.

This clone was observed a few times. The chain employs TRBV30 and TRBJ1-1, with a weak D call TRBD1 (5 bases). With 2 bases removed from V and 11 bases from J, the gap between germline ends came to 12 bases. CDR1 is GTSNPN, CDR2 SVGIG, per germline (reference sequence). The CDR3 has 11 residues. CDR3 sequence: CAWSNLRAAFF. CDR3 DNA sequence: TGTGCCTGGAGTAACCTCAGGGCCGCTTTCTTT.

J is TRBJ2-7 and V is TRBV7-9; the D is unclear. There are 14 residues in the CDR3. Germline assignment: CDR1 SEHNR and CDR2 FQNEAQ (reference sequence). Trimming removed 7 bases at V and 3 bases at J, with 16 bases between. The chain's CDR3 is CASTQGRTGYEQYF. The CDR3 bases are TGTGCCAGCACGCAAGGTAGAACGGGCTACGAGCAGTACTTC.

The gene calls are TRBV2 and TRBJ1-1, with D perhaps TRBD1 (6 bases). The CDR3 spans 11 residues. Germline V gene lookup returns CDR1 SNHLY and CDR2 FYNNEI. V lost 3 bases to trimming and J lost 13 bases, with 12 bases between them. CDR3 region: CASSEGGRGFF. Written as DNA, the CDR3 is TGTGCCAGCAGTGAGGGGGGCCGCGGTTTCTTT.

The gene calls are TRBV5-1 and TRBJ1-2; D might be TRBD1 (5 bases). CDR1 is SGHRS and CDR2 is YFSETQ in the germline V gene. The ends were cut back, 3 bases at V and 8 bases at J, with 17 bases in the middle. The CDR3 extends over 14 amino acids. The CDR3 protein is CASSSPGQGRGYTF. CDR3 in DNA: TGCGCCAGCAGCTCACCGGGTCAGGGAAGAGGCTACACCTTC.

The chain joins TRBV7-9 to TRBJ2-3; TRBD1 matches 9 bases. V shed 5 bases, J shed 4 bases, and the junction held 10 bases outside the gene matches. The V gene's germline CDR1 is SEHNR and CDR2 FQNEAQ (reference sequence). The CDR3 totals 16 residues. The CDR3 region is CASSTRDRVDADTQYF. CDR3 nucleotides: TGTGCCAGCAGCACCCGGGACAGGGTGGACGCAGATACGCAGTATTTT.

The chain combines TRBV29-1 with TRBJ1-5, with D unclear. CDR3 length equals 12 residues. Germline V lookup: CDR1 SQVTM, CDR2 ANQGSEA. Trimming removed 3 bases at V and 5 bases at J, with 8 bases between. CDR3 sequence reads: CSVEESYQPQHF. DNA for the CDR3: TGCAGCGTTGAGGAGAGCTATCAGCCCCAGCATTTT.

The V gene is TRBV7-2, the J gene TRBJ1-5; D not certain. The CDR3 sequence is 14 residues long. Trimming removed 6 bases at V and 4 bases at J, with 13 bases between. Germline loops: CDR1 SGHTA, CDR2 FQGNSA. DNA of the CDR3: TGTGCCAGCAGTACAGACCGGTTTAATCAGCCCCAGCATTTT. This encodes CASSTDRFNQPQHF.

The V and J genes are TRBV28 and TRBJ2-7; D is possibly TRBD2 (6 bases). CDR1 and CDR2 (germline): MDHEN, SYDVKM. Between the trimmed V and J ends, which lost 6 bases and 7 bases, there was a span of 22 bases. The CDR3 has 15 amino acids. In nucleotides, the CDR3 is TGTGCCAGCAGCTCCGGGACCCTTCTCGCGGGGGAGCAGTACTTC. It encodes CASSSGTLLAGEQYF.

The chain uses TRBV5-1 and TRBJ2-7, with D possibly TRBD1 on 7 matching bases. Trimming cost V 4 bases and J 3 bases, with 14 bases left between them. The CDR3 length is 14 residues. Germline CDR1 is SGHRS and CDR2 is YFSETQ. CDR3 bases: TGCGCCAGCAGCCCGACAGGGAGGCTCTACGAGCAGTACTTC. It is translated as CASSPTGRLYEQYF.

CDR3 bases: TGTGCCAGCTCACCAACGGCTAGCGGGGGGCCAGGGTACGAGCAGTACTTC. Translating gives CASSPTASGGPGYEQYF. The rearrangement uses TRBV18 and TRBJ2-7, with TRBD2 identical over 11 bases. The CDR3 covers 17 residues. Per germline, CDR1 KGHSH and CDR2 LQKENI. J was trimmed by 4 bases and V by 2 bases; bases with no gene match: 10.

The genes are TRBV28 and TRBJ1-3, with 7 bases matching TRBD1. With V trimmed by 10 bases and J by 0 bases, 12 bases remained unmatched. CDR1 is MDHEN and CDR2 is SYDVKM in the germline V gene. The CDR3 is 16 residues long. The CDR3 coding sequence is TGTGCCACCCTCACGACAGGGCTTAACTCTGGAAACACCATATATTTT. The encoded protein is CATLTTGLNSGNTIYF. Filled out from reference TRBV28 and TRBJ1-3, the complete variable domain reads DVKVTQSSRYLVKRTGEKVFLECVQDMDHENMFWYRQDPGLGLRLIYFSYDVKMKEKGDIPEGYSVSREKKERFSLILESASTNQTSMYLCATLTTGLNSGNTIYFGEGSWLTVV.

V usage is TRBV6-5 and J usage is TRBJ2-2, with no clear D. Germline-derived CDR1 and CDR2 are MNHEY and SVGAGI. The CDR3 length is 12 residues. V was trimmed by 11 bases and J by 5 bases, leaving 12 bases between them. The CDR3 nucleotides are TGTGCCGTTAGATGGGATACCGGGGAGCTGTTTTTT. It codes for CAVRWDTGELFF.

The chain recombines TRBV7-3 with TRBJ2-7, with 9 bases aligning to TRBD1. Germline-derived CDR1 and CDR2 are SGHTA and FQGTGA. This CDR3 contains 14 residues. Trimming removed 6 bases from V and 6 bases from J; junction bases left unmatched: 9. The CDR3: CASRSGTGLAEQYF. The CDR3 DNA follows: TGTGCCAGCAGATCCGGGACAGGGCTCGCCGAGCAGTACTTC. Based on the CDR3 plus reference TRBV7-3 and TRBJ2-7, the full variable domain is GAGVSQTPSNKVTEKGKYVELRCDPISGHTALYWYRQSLGQGPEFLIYFQGTGAADDSGLPNDRFFAVRPEGSVSTLKIQRTERGDSAVYLCASRSGTGLAEQYFGPGTRLTVT.

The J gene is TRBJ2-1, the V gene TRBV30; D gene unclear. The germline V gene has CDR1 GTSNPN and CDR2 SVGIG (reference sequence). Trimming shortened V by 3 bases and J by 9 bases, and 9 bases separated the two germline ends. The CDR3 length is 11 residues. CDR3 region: CAWRGLSEQFF. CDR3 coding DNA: TGTGCCTGGAGGGGGTTGAGTGAGCAGTTCTTC.

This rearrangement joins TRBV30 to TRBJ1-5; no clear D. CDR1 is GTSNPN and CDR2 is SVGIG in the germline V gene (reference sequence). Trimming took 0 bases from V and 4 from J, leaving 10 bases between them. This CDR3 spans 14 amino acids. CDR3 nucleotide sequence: TGTGCCTGGAGTGTACGGCAGAGAAATCAGCCCCAGCATTTT. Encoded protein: CAWSVRQRNQPQHF.

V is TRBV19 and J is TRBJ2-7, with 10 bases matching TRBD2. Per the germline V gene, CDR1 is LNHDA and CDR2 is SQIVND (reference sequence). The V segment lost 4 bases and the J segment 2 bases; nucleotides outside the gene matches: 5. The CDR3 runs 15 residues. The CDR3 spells CASSKKREGTYEQYF. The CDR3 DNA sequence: TGTGCCAGTAGTAAGAAGCGGGAGGGAACCTACGAGCAGTACTTC.